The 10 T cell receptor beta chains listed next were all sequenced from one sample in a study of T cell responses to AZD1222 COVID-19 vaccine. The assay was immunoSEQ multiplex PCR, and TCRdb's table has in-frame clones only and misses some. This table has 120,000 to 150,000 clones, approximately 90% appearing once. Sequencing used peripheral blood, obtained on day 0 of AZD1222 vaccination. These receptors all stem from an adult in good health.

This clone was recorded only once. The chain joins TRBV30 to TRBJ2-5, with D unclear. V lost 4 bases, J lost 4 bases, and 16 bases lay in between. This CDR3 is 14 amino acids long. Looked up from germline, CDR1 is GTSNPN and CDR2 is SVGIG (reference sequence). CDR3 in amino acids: CAWTPAALVETQYF. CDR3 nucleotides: TGTGCCTGGACCCCGGCTGCATTGGTAGAGACCCAGTACTTC. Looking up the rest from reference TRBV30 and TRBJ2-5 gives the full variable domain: SQTIHQWPATLVQPVGSPLSLECTVEGTSNPNLYWYRQAAGRGLQLLFYSVGIGQISSEVPQNLSASRPQDRQFILSSKKLLLSDSGFYLCAWTPAALVETQYFGPGTRLLVL.

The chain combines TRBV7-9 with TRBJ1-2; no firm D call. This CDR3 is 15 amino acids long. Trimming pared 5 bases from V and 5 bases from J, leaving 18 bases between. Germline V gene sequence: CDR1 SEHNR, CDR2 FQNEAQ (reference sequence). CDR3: CASSQDLLETYGYTF. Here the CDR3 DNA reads TGTGCCAGCAGCCAGGACCTCCTCGAGACATATGGCTACACCTTC.

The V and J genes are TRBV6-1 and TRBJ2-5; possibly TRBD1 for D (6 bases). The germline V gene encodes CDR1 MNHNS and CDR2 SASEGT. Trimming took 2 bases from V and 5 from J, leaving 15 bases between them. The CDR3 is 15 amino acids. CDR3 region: CASSEYRAAEETQYF. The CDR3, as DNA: TGTGCCAGCAGTGAATACAGGGCGGCGGAGGAGACCCAGTACTTC.

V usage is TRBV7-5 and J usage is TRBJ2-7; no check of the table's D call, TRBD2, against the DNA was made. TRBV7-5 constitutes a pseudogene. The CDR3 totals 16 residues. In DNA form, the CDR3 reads TGTGCCAGAAGCCCAGTCCCGGGACTAGCGGACTACGAGCAGTACTTC. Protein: CARSPVPGLADYEQYF.

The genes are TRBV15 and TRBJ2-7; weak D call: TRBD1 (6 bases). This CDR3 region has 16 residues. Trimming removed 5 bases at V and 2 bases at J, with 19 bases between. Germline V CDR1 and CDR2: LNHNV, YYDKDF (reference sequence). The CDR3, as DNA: TGTGCCACCAGCCTAAGACAGGACCTGTCCCCCTACGAGCAGTACTTC. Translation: CATSLRQDLSPYEQYF. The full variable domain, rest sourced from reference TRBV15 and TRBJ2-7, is DAMVIQNPRYQVTQFGKPVTLSCSQTLNHNVMYWYQQKSSQAPKLLFHYYDKDFNNEADTPDNFQSRRPNTSFCFLDIRSPGLGDTAMYLCATSLRQDLSPYEQYFGPGTRLTVT.

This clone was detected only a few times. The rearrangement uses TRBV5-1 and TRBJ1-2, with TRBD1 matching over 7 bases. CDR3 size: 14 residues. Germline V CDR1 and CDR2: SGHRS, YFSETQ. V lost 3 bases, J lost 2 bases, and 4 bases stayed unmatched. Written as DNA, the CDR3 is TGCGCCAGCAGCTCTCAGACAGGGAACTATGGCTACACCTTC. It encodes CASSSQTGNYGYTF.

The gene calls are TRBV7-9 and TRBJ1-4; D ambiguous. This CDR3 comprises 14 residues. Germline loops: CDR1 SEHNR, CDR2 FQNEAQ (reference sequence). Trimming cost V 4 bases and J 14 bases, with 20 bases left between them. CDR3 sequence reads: CASSSTEIGEWLFF. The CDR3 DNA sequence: TGTGCCAGCAGCTCTACGGAGATTGGGGAGTGGCTGTTTTTT.

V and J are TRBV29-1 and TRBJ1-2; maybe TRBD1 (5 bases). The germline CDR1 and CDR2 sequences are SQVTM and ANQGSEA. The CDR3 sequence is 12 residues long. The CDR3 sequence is CSTKDTDYGYTF. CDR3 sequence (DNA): TGCAGTACCAAGGACACCGACTATGGCTACACCTTC.

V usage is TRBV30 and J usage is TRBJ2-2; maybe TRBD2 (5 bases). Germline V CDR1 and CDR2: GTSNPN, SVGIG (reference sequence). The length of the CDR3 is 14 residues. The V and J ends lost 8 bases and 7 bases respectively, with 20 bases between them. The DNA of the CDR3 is TGTGCCCGGAAAAGCGAGGGTTTGCACGGGGAGCTGTTTTTT. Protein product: CARKSEGLHGELFF.

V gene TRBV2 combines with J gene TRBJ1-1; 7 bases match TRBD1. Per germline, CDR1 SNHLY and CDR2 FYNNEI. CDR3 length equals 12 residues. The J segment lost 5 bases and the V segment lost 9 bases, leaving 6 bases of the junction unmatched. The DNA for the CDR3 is TGTGCCAGGGGGGACAGCATTACTGAAGCTTTCTTT. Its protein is CARGDSITEAFF.